The 21 T cell receptor beta chains given below trace back to one sample, sequenced in a study of blood T cell repertoires in COVID-19. Only in-frame clones appear in the TCRdb table, and some are missing; sequencing was by immunoSEQ multiplex PCR. Found here are approximately 170,000 clones, 80% of them singletons; the top ten hold roughly 6%. The sequencing sample was made of PBMCs or T cells enriched from blood (not recorded which). Receptors originate from a man aged 40-50 years who had recovered from COVID-19.

This chain connects TRBV5-4 to TRBJ1-2; D possibly corresponds to TRBD1 (6 bases). Germline V lookup: CDR1 SGHNT, CDR2 YYREEE (reference sequence). This CDR3 has 14 residues. The germline V and J ends were trimmed by 2 bases and 0 bases, with 8 bases remaining between them. The CDR3 DNA is TGTGCCAGCAGCTTAACAGGGCCTAACTATGGCTACACCTTC. Amino acids: CASSLTGPNYGYTF. Complete variable domain (other parts from reference TRBV5-4 and TRBJ1-2): ETGVTQSPTHLIKTRGQQVTLRCSSQSGHNTVSWYQQALGQGPQFIFQYYREEENGRGNFPPRFSGLQFPNYSSELNVNALELDDSALYLCASSLTGPNYGYTFGSGTRLTVV.

The chain couples TRBV5-4 to TRBJ2-1, with D maybe TRBD2 (5 bases). Germline assignment: CDR1 SGHNT and CDR2 YYREEE (reference sequence). With 4 bases removed from V and 15 bases from J, the gap between germline ends came to 17 bases. The CDR3 runs 12 residues. The CDR3 reads CASSKEDGVWFF. The CDR3 nucleotides read TGTGCCAGCAGCAAAGAGGACGGGGTATGGTTCTTC.

The V gene is TRBV28, the J gene TRBJ2-3; 7 bases fit TRBD1. Germline lookup yields CDR1 MDHEN and CDR2 SYDVKM. The CDR3 spans 16 residues. The V gene end was trimmed by 9 bases and the J gene end by 5 bases; junction bases not matched to a gene: 17. The CDR3 sequence is CASLPPQQGSGDTQYF. The CDR3 nucleotides are TGTGCCAGTCTACCCCCTCAACAGGGGTCAGGAGATACGCAGTATTTT.

V usage is TRBV7-3 and J usage is TRBJ2-2; D may be TRBD2 (6 bases). Trimming left V 2 bases short and J 1 base short, with 11 bases between. This CDR3 is 16 amino acids long. Germline CDR1 is SGHTA and CDR2 is FQGTGA. CDR3 amino acids: CASSLVGGMNTGELFF. DNA of the CDR3: TGTGCCAGCAGCTTAGTCGGGGGAATGAACACCGGGGAGCTGTTTTTT.

For the CDR3, the DNA is TGTGCCAGCAGCCCATTGGGCGGGGGAGAGACCCAGTACTTC. Protein product: CASSPLGGGETQYF. The rearrangement joins TRBV3-1 (or the pseudogene TRBV3-2) to TRBJ2-5; 7 positions agree with TRBD2. Germline-derived CDR1 and CDR2 are LGHDT and YNNKEL (reference sequence). Trimming cost V 4 bases and J 4 bases; bases outside gene matches: 6. CDR3 length: 14 residues.

The chain uses TRBV19 and TRBJ1-2; tentative D call: TRBD1 (6 bases). Trimming pared 3 bases from V and 4 bases from J, leaving 9 bases between. Germline lookup yields CDR1 LNHDA and CDR2 SQIVND (reference sequence). The CDR3 has 13 residues. DNA for the CDR3: TGTGCCAGTAGTATGGACAGTTCCTATGGCTACACCTTC. Encoded protein: CASSMDSSYGYTF.

The genes are TRBV10-3 and TRBJ1-6; possibly TRBD1 for D (5 bases). With 0 bases removed from V and 7 bases from J, the gap between germline ends came to 7 bases. From germline, CDR1 is ENHRY and CDR2 SYGVKD. This CDR3 has 14 residues. In DNA form, the CDR3 reads TGTGCCATCAGTGAGTCGGGGCGGAATTCACCCCTCCACTTT. Translating it yields CAISESGRNSPLHF.

The chain uses TRBV2 and TRBJ2-2; the D gene is possibly TRBD2 (5 bases). CDR1 SNHLY and CDR2 FYNNEI come from the germline V gene. The CDR3 is made up of 16 amino acids. Trimming cost V 4 bases and J 7 bases, with 19 bases left between them. The CDR3 region is CASSGRLPASDGELFF. The CDR3 coding sequence is TGTGCCAGCAGTGGGAGGCTACCCGCCTCTGACGGGGAGCTGTTTTTT.

This clone was seen a single time. The chain uses TRBV3-1 (or the pseudogene TRBV3-2) and TRBJ2-2; 8 bases align to TRBD1. CDR3 length: 17 residues. Germline loops: CDR1 LGHDT, CDR2 YNNKEL (reference sequence). Trimming cost V 2 bases and J 0 bases; bases outside gene matches: 5. The CDR3 loop is CASSQPGQGPNTGELFF. DNA of the CDR3: TGTGCCAGCAGCCAACCCGGACAGGGTCCGAACACCGGGGAGCTGTTTTTT.

This clone was seen only once. The rearrangement links TRBV4-1 to TRBJ2-2, with 15 bases identical to TRBD2. The CDR3 covers 19 residues. The V segment lost 3 bases and the J segment 2 bases; nucleotides outside the gene matches: 7. Germline V lookup: CDR1 MGHRA, CDR2 YSYEKL. CDR3 loop: CASSQPWGLAGGNTGELFF. The DNA for the CDR3 is TGCGCCAGCAGCCAGCCCTGGGGACTAGCGGGGGGAAACACCGGGGAGCTGTTTTTT.

The chain joins TRBV6-5 to TRBJ2-3; D perhaps matches TRBD2 (5 bases). Germline values: CDR1 MNHEY, CDR2 SVGAGI. The ends were cut back, 8 bases at V and 2 bases at J, with 17 bases in the middle. The CDR3 contains 15 residues. This CDR3 is CASPGVFGVTDTQYF. CDR3 coding DNA: TGTGCCAGCCCCGGGGTTTTTGGGGTCACAGATACGCAGTATTTT.

The gene calls are TRBV30 and TRBJ1-2; D unresolved. Germline-derived CDR1 and CDR2 are GTSNPN and SVGIG (reference sequence). Trimming took 4 bases from V and 2 from J, leaving 14 bases between them. The CDR3 length is 14 residues. CDR3 DNA: TGTGCCTGGATAAAAAGAGGGTCGAACTATGGCTACACCTTC. Translation: CAWIKRGSNYGYTF.

This clone was detected only once. The chain combines TRBV24-1 with TRBJ1-1; 11 nucleotides align to TRBD1. The CDR3 is made up of 14 amino acids. J gave up 8 bases and V 5 bases, and 6 bases lay outside the gene matches. Germline V gene data show CDR1 as KGHDR and CDR2 as SFDVKD. The CDR3 loop reads CATSAGTGGGEAFF. The CDR3, as DNA: TGTGCCACCAGTGCGGGGACAGGGGGTGGCGAAGCTTTCTTT.

The rearrangement joins TRBV30 to TRBJ1-1; 8 nucleotides line up with TRBD1. The junction had 4 bases not matched to a gene; V was cut back by 5 bases and J by 5 bases. The CDR3 has 12 residues. Germline CDR1 GTSNPN, CDR2 SVGIG (reference sequence). The CDR3 nucleotides are TGTGCCTGGGGACAGGGAAGGACTGAAGCTTTCTTT. Its translation is CAWGQGRTEAFF.

V is TRBV24-1 and J is TRBJ2-3; TRBD1 aligns across 9 bases. Germline assignment: CDR1 KGHDR and CDR2 SFDVKD. The CDR3 runs 15 residues. The junction had 8 bases not matched to a gene; V was cut back by 7 bases and J by 4 bases. CDR3: CATSAGTGFADTQYF. CDR3 sequence (DNA): TGTGCCACCAGCGCCGGGACAGGGTTTGCAGATACGCAGTATTTT.

The chain employs TRBV5-1 and TRBJ2-3, with D maybe TRBD1 (6 bases). Looked up from germline, CDR1 is SGHRS and CDR2 is YFSETQ. The V end was cut by 5 bases, the J end by 6 bases, with 19 bases between. The CDR3 covers 15 residues. CDR3 DNA: TGCGCCAGCAGAAAGGACAGCATTCAAATGGATACGCAGTATTTT. Translated: CASRKDSIQMDTQYF. Supplemented by reference TRBV5-1 and TRBJ2-3, the full variable domain reads KAGVTQTPRYLIKTRGQQVTLSCSPISGHRSVSWYQQTPGQGLQFLFEYFSETQRNKGNFPGRFSGRQFSNSRSEMNVSTLELGDSALYLCASRKDSIQMDTQYFGPGTRLTVL.

Only one count was recorded for this clone. The chain is built from TRBV3-1 (or the pseudogene TRBV3-2) and TRBJ1-2; 7 bases agree with TRBD1. This CDR3 contains 18 residues. Germline values: CDR1 LGHDT, CDR2 YNNKEL (reference sequence). Trimming removed 0 bases from V and 2 bases from J; junction bases left unmatched: 12. This CDR3 is CASSQDQLVGQANYGYTF. For the CDR3, the DNA is TGTGCCAGCAGCCAAGATCAACTTGTAGGACAGGCCAACTATGGCTACACCTTC.

V is TRBV6-6 and J is TRBJ1-5; D call uncertain. This CDR3 spans 14 amino acids. V was clipped by 4 bases and J by 0 bases, with 7 bases between them. The germline V gene encodes CDR1 MNHNY and CDR2 SVGAGI (reference sequence). CDR3 amino acids: CASSLTYSNQPQHF. CDR3 nucleotides: TGTGCCAGCAGTTTGACATATAGCAATCAGCCCCAGCATTTT.

The genes are TRBV2 and TRBJ2-1, with D tentatively TRBD2 (5 bases). Trimming pared 5 bases from V and 5 bases from J, leaving 7 bases between. The CDR3 covers 12 residues. Germline V CDR1 and CDR2: SNHLY, FYNNEI. In DNA form, the CDR3 reads TGTGCCAGCAGTCGGACTGACAATGAGCAGTTCTTC. Amino acids: CASSRTDNEQFF.

The chain couples TRBV7-9 to TRBJ2-4, with a tentative D call TRBD1 (5 bases). Trimming took 0 bases from V and 0 from J, leaving 18 bases between them. The CDR3 has 19 amino acids. The germline CDR1 and CDR2 sequences are SEHNR and FQNEAQ (reference sequence). The CDR3 DNA is TGTGCCAGCAGCTTAGCGCAGGGCAGACAAGTCCTAGCCAAAAACATTCAGTACTTC. Encoded protein: CASSLAQGRQVLAKNIQYF.

J is TRBJ1-2 and V is TRBV6-5; D might be TRBD1 (5 bases). Germline CDR1 reads MNHEY; CDR2 reads SVGAGI. The CDR3 runs to 15 residues. Trimming removed 6 bases at V and 3 bases at J, with 17 bases between. The chain's CDR3 is CASSLDSHRDYGYTF. CDR3 coding DNA: TGTGCCAGCAGCCTTGACAGCCACCGAGACTATGGCTACACCTTC.